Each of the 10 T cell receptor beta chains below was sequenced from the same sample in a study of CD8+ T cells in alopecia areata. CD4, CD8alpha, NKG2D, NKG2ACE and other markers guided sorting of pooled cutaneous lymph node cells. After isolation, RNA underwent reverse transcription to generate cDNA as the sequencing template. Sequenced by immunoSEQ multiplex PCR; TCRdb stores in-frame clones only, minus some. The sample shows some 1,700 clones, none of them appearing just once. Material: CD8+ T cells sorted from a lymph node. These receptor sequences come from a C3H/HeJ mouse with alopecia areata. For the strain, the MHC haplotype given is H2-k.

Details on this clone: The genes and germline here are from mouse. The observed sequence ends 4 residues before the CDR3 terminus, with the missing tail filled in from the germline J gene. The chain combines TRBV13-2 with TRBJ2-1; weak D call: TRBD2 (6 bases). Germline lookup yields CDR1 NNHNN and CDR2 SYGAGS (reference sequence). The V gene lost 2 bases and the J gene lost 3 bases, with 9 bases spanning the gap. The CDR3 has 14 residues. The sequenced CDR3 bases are TGTGCCAGCGGTGAGCGACTGGTCTATGCT. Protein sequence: CASGERLVYA. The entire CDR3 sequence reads CASGERLVYAEQFF.

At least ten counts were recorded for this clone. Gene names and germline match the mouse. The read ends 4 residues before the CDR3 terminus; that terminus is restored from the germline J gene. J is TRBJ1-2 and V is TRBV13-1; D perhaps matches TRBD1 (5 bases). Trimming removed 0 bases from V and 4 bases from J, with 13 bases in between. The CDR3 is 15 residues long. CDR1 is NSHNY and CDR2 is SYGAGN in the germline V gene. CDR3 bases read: TGTGCCAGCAGTGATGCATCCAGGGCGGGCTCC. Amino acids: CASSDASRAGS. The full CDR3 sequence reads CASSDASRAGSDYTF.

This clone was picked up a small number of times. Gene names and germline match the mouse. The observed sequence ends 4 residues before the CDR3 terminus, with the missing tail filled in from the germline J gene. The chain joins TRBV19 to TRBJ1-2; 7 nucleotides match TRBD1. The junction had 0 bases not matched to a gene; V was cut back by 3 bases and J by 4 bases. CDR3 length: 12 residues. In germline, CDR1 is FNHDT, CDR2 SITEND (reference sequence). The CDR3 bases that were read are TGTGCCAGCAGTACAGGGGGCTCC. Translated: CASSTGGS. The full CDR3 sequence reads CASSTGGSDYTF.

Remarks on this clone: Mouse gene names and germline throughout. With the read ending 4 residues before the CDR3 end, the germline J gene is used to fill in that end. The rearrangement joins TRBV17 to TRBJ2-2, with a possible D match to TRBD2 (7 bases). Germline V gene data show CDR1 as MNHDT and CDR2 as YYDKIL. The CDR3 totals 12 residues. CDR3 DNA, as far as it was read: TGTGCTACGGGGGGCGCGAGCGGG. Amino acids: CATGGASG. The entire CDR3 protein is CATGGASGQLYF.

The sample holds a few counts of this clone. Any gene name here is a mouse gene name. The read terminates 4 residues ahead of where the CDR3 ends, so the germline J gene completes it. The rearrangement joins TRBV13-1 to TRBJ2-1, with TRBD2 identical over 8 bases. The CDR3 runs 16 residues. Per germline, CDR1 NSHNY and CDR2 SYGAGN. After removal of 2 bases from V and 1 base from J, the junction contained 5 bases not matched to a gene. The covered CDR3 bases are TGTGCCAGCAGTGAAGACTGGGGAGGAAACTATGCT. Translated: CASSEDWGGNYA. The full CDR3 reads CASSEDWGGNYAEQFF.

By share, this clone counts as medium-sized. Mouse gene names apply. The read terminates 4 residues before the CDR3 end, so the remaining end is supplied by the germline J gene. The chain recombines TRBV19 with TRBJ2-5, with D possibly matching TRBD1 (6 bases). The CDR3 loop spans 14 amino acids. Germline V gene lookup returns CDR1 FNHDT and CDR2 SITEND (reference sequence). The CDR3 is CASSPKTGGDTQYF. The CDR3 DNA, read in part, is TGTGCCAGCAGCCCAAAGACAGGAGGAGAC. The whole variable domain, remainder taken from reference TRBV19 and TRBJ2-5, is GGIITQTPKFLIGQEGQKLTLKCQQNFNHDTMYWYRQDSGKGLRLIYYSITENDLQKGDLSEGYDASREKKSSFSLTVTSAQKNEMAVFLCASSPKTGGDTQYFGPGTRLLVL.

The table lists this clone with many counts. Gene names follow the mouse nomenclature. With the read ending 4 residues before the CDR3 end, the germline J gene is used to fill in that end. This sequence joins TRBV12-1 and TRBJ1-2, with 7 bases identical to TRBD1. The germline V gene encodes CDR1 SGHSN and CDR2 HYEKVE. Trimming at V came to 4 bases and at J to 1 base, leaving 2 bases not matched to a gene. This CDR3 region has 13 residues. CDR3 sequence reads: CASSRDRNSDYTF. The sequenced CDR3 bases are TGTGCCAGCTCCCGGGACAGAAACTCC.

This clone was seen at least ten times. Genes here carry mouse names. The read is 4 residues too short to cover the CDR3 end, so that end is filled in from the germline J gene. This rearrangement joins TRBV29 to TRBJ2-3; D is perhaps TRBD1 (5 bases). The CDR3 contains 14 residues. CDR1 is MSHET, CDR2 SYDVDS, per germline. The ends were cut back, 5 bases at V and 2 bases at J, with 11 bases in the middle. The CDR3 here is CASSIRVSAETLYF. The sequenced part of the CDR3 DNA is TGTGCTAGCAGTATCAGGGTTTCTGCAGAA.

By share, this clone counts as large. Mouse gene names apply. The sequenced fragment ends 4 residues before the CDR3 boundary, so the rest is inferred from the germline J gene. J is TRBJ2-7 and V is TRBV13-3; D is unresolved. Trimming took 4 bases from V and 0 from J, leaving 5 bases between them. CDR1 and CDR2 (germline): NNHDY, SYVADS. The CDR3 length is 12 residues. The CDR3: CASSPRSYEQYF. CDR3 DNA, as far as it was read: TGTGCCAGCAGTCCTCGCTCCTAT.

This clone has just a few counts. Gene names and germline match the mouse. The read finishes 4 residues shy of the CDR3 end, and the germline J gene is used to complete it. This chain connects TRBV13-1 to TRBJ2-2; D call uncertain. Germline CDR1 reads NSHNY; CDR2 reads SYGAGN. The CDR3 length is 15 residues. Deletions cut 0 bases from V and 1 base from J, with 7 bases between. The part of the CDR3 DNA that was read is TGTGCCAGCAGTGATGCTACAGTAAACACCGGG. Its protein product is CASSDATVNTG. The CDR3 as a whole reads CASSDATVNTGQLYF.